The following is a T cell receptor beta chain sequence with its context. What it binds is not known. The data derive from a study of PD-1 blockade in classical Hodgkin lymphoma. The assay was immunoSEQ multiplex PCR, and TCRdb's table has in-frame clones only and misses some. Seen here are approximately 9,000 clones, around nine tenths observed once, and the top ten hold roughly 20%. The CDR3 contains 17 residues. V lost 0 bases and J 0 bases, leaving 11 bases between the germline ends. The germline V gene encodes CDR1 LNHDA and CDR2 SQIVND (reference sequence). Study-level findings and limits: Patients starting nivolumab less than 1 year after ASCT had lower diversity and were excluded from later analyses. Baseline diversity resembling that of newly diagnosed patients was seen in complete responders.

Indicated time point: cycle 4 day 1 (C4D1), after about 6 weeks of nivolumab. Each and every patient relapsed after autologous stem cell transplantation, and patients got differing brentuximab vedotin exposure. Patients reached a best response of complete response, partial response or progressive disease. The rearrangement uses TRBV19 and TRBJ1-4; D not certain. Source: peripheral blood mononuclear cells (PBMCs), taken before the fourth cycle of nivolumab. This clonotype was sampled from a human donor with classical Hodgkin lymphoma. CDR3 sequence: CASSIDRYSATNEKLFF. The CDR3 region has the DNA TGTGCCAGTAGTATAGATCGCTACAGTGCAACTAATGAAAAACTGTTTTTT.